The 21 T cell receptor beta chains below all came from one sample that was sequenced in a study of T cell repertoires in cytomegalovirus infection. TCRdb passed the reads through MiXCR, listing each CDR3 protein once. This sample has about 740,000 distinct CDR3 sequences, with roughly a third found just once. The sample was PBMCs. These receptors came from a human donor in good health (CMV status not recorded). Some clones in this sample may be carry-over from other donors' samples.

V is TRBV15 and J is TRBJ1-1; D is uncertain. Germline V gene sequence: CDR1 LNHNV, CDR2 YYDKDF (reference sequence). There are 15 residues in the CDR3. Trimming removed 0 bases at V and 5 bases at J, with 13 bases between. Here the CDR3 DNA reads TGTGCCACCAGCAGAGATTCAAACAGTCGAACTGAAGCTTTCTTT. This gives the protein CATSRDSNSRTEAFF.

The chain recombines TRBV19 with TRBJ2-7; D is uncertain. Germline CDR1 and CDR2: LNHDA and SQIVND (reference sequence). The CDR3 contains 14 residues. V was shortened by 5 bases and J by 1 base, with 12 bases between the two germline ends. The CDR3: CASSSRLDSYEQYF. CDR3 nucleotides: TGTGCCAGTAGTTCCAGGCTCGATTCCTACGAGCAGTACTTC.

The chain has TRBV10-3 and TRBJ2-3; D is ambiguous. The CDR3 has 13 amino acids. V shed 4 bases and J shed 0 bases, with 5 bases lying between them. Germline V gene sequence: CDR1 ENHRY, CDR2 SYGVKD. The CDR3 DNA sequence: TGTGCCATCAGTGGAAGTAGCACAGATACGCAGTATTTT. Translated, it gives CAISGSSTDTQYF.

V and J are TRBV7-2 and TRBJ2-4; D is unclear. V lost 0 bases and J 6 bases, leaving 15 bases between the germline ends. From germline, CDR1 is SGHTA and CDR2 FQGNSA. The CDR3 contains 16 residues. The CDR3 reads CASSLARPGLPNIQYF. CDR3 bases: TGTGCCAGCAGCTTAGCGCGACCTGGGCTACCAAACATTCAGTACTTC.

This clonotype came up a few times. The chain recombines TRBV6-6 with TRBJ1-1; D is uncertain. Trimming removed 2 bases from V and 9 bases from J, with 10 bases in between. CDR3 length: 12 residues. Germline V gene lookup returns CDR1 MNHNY and CDR2 SVGAGI (reference sequence). CDR3 residues: CASSYPSSQAFF. CDR3 nucleotide sequence: TGTGCCAGCAGTTACCCTAGTTCTCAAGCTTTCTTT.

This clonotype was seen only a few times. The gene calls are TRBV4-1 and TRBJ2-7; 7 bases map to TRBD1. Germline lookup yields CDR1 MGHRA and CDR2 YSYEKL. This CDR3 contains 16 residues. The J segment lost 4 bases and the V segment lost 0 bases, leaving 9 bases of the junction unmatched. CDR3 bases: TGCGCCAGCAGCCAAGACACCGGGACAGTTCGTTACGAGCAGTACTTC. Encoded protein: CASSQDTGTVRYEQYF.

The chain employs TRBV28 and TRBJ2-2; 11 bases are shared with TRBD2. CDR1 MDHEN and CDR2 SYDVKM come from the germline V gene. This CDR3 spans 16 amino acids. V gave up 4 bases and J gave up 5 bases; unmatched junction bases: 6. The CDR3 protein is CASSYPGLAVTGELFF. For the CDR3, the DNA is TGTGCCAGCAGTTATCCGGGACTAGCGGTTACCGGGGAGCTGTTTTTT. The variable domain in full, with the rest retrieved from reference TRBV28 and TRBJ2-2, is DVKVTQSSRYLVKRTGEKVFLECVQDMDHENMFWYRQDPGLGLRLIYFSYDVKMKEKGDIPEGYSVSREKKERFSLILESASTNQTSMYLCASSYPGLAVTGELFFGEGSRLTVL.

In its sample, this clonotype was seen many times. The rearrangement joins TRBV12-3 or TRBV12-4 to TRBJ2-4; D remains unclear. The CDR3 is made up of 12 amino acids. V lost 5 bases, J lost 8 bases, and 10 bases lay in between. The CDR3 coding sequence is TGTGCCAGCAGTCGTTATGAGGACATTCAGTACTTC. Encoded protein: CASSRYEDIQYF.

The V gene is TRBV7-9, the J gene TRBJ2-1; D remains ambiguous. From germline, CDR1 is SEHNR and CDR2 FQNEAQ (reference sequence). The CDR3 is made up of 13 amino acids. V was clipped by 3 bases and J by 10 bases, with 13 bases between them. CDR3 in amino acids: CASSFVWSGEQFF. The CDR3 coding sequence is TGTGCCAGCAGCTTTGTGTGGTCCGGGGAGCAGTTCTTC. The full variable domain, rest sourced from reference TRBV7-9 and TRBJ2-1, is DTGVSQNPRHKITKRGQNVTFRCDPISEHNRLYWYRQTLGQGPEFLTYFQNEAQLEKSRLLSDRFSAERPKGSFSTLEIQRTEQGDSAMYLCASSFVWSGEQFFGPGTRLTVL.

CDR3 DNA sequence: TGTGCCAGCAGCCCCCTGGGGGGGGCCAACGTCCTGACTTTC. Translating gives CASSPLGGANVLTF. The J gene is TRBJ2-6, the V gene TRBV7-9; unclear D gene. The CDR3 sequence is 14 residues long. Germline V gene lookup returns CDR1 SEHNR and CDR2 FQNEAQ (reference sequence). With 5 bases removed from V and 4 bases from J, the gap between germline ends came to 9 bases.

This clonotype was picked up a small number of times. Mismatch with germline at one junction end may stem from a read error. V and J are TRBV7-2 and TRBJ2-1; D is uncertain. Germline V gene sequence: CDR1 SGHTA, CDR2 FQGNSA. The CDR3 contains 15 residues. The CDR3 DNA reads TGTGCCAGCAGGTTTGACATCAGCTCCTACAATGAGCAGTTATTC. Protein: CASRFDISSYNEQLF.

This clonotype was counted between two and nine times. This rearrangement joins TRBV2 to TRBJ1-5; tentatively, D is TRBD1 (5 bases). This CDR3 contains 15 residues. Germline CDR1 and CDR2: SNHLY and FYNNEI. V was trimmed by 6 bases and J by 7 bases, leaving 19 bases between them. This CDR3 is CASRYGTPDGQPQHF. The CDR3 DNA is TGTGCCAGCAGGTACGGGACTCCGGATGGGCAGCCCCAGCATTTT.

The CDR3 sequence: CASSEGQGPGNTIYF. The CDR3 nucleotides are TGTGCCAGCAGCGAGGGACAGGGCCCTGGAAACACCATATATTTT. The rearrangement uses TRBV9 and TRBJ1-3, with 9 bases fitting TRBD1. The germline V gene has CDR1 SGDLS and CDR2 YYNGEE. V lost 3 bases to trimming and J lost 2 bases; unmatched junction nucleotides: 3. This CDR3 has 15 amino acids. The full variable domain, its missing parts supplied by reference TRBV9 and TRBJ1-3, is DSGVTQTPKHLITATGQRVTLRCSPRSGDLSVYWYQQSLDQGLQFLIQYYNGEERAKGNILERFSAQQFPDLHSELNLSSLELGDSALYFCASSEGQGPGNTIYFGEGSWLTVV.

The gene calls are TRBV7-9 and TRBJ2-3, with D tentatively TRBD1 (5 bases). V was cut by 4 bases and J by 4 bases, with 15 bases left in between. Germline V gene sequence: CDR1 SEHNR, CDR2 FQNEAQ (reference sequence). CDR3 size: 15 residues. The CDR3 sequence is CASSSWGGGADTQYF. The DNA for the CDR3 is TGTGCCAGCAGCTCGTGGGGCGGTGGGGCAGATACGCAGTATTTT.

V usage is TRBV12-3 or TRBV12-4 and J usage is TRBJ2-3; either TRBD1 or TRBD2 may supply D (5 bases each). The CDR3 spans 13 residues. The V gene lost 8 bases and the J gene lost 2 bases, with 11 bases spanning the gap. The CDR3 sequence is CASGGQNTDTQYF. As DNA, the CDR3 is TGTGCCAGCGGGGGTCAAAACACAGATACGCAGTATTTT.

This clonotype came up many times. V is TRBV27 and J is TRBJ1-5, with TRBD1 identical over 10 bases. V gave up 11 bases and J gave up 5 bases; unmatched junction bases: 12. This CDR3 contains 15 residues. Germline lookup yields CDR1 MNHEY and CDR2 SMNVEV (reference sequence). The CDR3 sequence is CASQSGQGFDQPQHF. Written as DNA, the CDR3 is TGTGCCTCCCAGTCGGGACAGGGGTTCGATCAGCCCCAGCATTTT.

The chain couples TRBV15 to TRBJ2-1, with 8 bases matching TRBD2. The CDR3 covers 17 residues. The junction had 11 bases not matched to a gene; V was cut back by 0 bases and J by 7 bases. Germline values: CDR1 LNHNV, CDR2 YYDKDF (reference sequence). This chain's CDR3 is CATSRDTGGPRANEQFF. CDR3 nucleotide sequence: TGTGCCACCAGCAGAGATACGGGAGGGCCCAGAGCGAATGAGCAGTTCTTC.

The J gene is TRBJ1-4, the V gene TRBV20-1; maybe TRBD1 (5 bases). The CDR3 is 13 amino acids. CDR1 and CDR2 from the germline V gene are DFQATT and SNEGSKA (reference sequence). V shed 8 bases and J shed 4 bases, with 14 bases lying between them. The CDR3 sequence is CSSPGLNNEKLFF. CDR3 nucleotides: TGCAGTTCCCCGGGACTGAATAATGAAAAACTGTTTTTT.

The V call is TRBV7-3, the J call TRBJ2-2; D gene ambiguous. This CDR3 is built from 15 residues. Trimming took 3 bases from V and 4 from J, leaving 12 bases between them. Germline V lookup: CDR1 SGHTA, CDR2 FQGTGA. The CDR3 reads CASSLARMPTGELFF. CDR3 DNA: TGTGCCAGCAGCTTGGCTAGGATGCCCACCGGGGAGCTGTTTTTT.

As to this clonotype: Its ends do not fully match the called genes, so a read error is possible. This chain connects TRBV5-1 to TRBJ2-3, with D unresolved. This CDR3 comprises 14 residues. Germline loops: CDR1 SGHRS, CDR2 YFSETQ. The CDR3 nucleotides read TGTGCCAGCACCCTGGAGAGGCCGGTGGATACGCAGTATTTT. Residues: CASTLERPVDTQYF.

The chain carries TRBV20-1 and TRBJ2-1, with TRBD1 matching over 9 bases. Germline CDR1 DFQATT, CDR2 SNEGSKA (reference sequence). The CDR3 totals 13 residues. V was clipped by 4 bases and J by 8 bases; unmatched bases: 6. The CDR3 bases are TGCAGTGCTAAACAGGGGGCTAGCTATGAGCAGTTCTTC. This gives the protein CSAKQGASYEQFF.